The 16 T cell receptor beta chains listed next were all sequenced from one sample in a study of blood T cell repertoires in COVID-19 (dated by TCRdb to the early 2020s). Libraries were prepared through the immunoSEQ multiplex PCR assay. The table was pulled from immuneACCESS by TCRdb, which kept in-frame rearrangements only. Such tables lose some clones; where checked, under half of the loss comes from unresolved V genes, and the rest has no known cause. Recorded for this sample are under 350,000 clones; about nine tenths of them occurred a single time. The ten largest clonotypes hold 2% to 2.5% of the sample. The material sequenced was peripheral blood. Receptor source: a man aged 50-59 years with acute or convalescent COVID-19.

This chain connects TRBV5-1 to TRBJ2-2, with TRBD2 matching 9 bases. This CDR3 is 18 amino acids long. V shed 5 bases and J 0 bases; nucleotides not matched to a gene: 11. Germline V lookup: CDR1 SGHRS, CDR2 YFSETQ. CDR3 residues: CASSTQASGATNTGELFF. DNA of the CDR3: TGCGCCAGCAGTACCCAGGCTAGCGGGGCAACGAACACCGGGGAGCTGTTTTTT.

The gene calls are TRBV5-1 and TRBJ2-4; tentative D call: TRBD2 (7 bases). CDR1 and CDR2 (germline): SGHRS, YFSETQ. The CDR3 length is 14 residues. V was cut by 4 bases and J by 5 bases, with 13 bases left in between. The CDR3 coding sequence is TGCGCCAGCAGCGTCGGGGGGCTTCAAAACATTCAGTACTTC. Translating gives CASSVGGLQNIQYF.

The rearrangement links TRBV21-1 to TRBJ2-7; the table's D gene call, TRBD2, was not cross checked with the DNA. TRBV21-1 is deemed a pseudogene. The CDR3 loop spans 14 amino acids. Here the CDR3 DNA reads TGTGCCAGCAGAAGGGACTACCGGACCTACGAGCAGTACTTC. It translates to CASRRDYRTYEQYF.

The chain carries TRBV19 and TRBJ2-2; D remains unclear. V shed 3 bases and J shed 5 bases, with 13 bases lying between them. The CDR3 runs to 15 residues. Per the germline V gene, CDR1 is LNHDA and CDR2 is SQIVND (reference sequence). The CDR3 nucleotides are TGTGCCAGTAGTATTCCTTCGGTAGTAACCGGGGAGCTGTTTTTT. Protein sequence: CASSIPSVVTGELFF.

The chain joins TRBV6-5 to TRBJ2-3, with D possibly TRBD2 on 5 matching bases. V was clipped by 8 bases and J by 2 bases, with 17 bases between them. Germline values: CDR1 MNHEY, CDR2 SVGAGI. The CDR3 runs 15 residues. The CDR3 DNA sequence: TGTGCCAGCGCTACTCAGCGGTTAAACACAGATACGCAGTATTTT. It encodes CASATQRLNTDTQYF.

This clone came up many times. The chain has TRBV10-2 and TRBJ2-1; 7 bases match TRBD1. The CDR3 spans 13 residues. Germline V gene lookup returns CDR1 WSHSY and CDR2 SAAADI. V lost 8 bases to trimming and J lost 8 bases; unmatched junction nucleotides: 9. This chain's CDR3 is CASWGQLGHEQFF. The CDR3 DNA reads as TGCGCCAGCTGGGGACAGCTGGGGCATGAGCAGTTCTTC.

This clone was seen just once. The rearrangement links TRBV19 to TRBJ1-5, with D perhaps matching TRBD1 (5 bases). This CDR3 comprises 12 residues. Germline-derived CDR1 and CDR2 are LNHDA and SQIVND (reference sequence). The germline V and J ends were trimmed by 10 bases and 5 bases, with 12 bases remaining between them. CDR3 region: CATVGGDQPQHF. The DNA of the CDR3 is TGTGCCACAGTTGGGGGGGATCAGCCCCAGCATTTT.

V and J are TRBV10-3 and TRBJ1-6; 7 bases agree with TRBD1. This CDR3 region has 14 residues. After removal of 2 bases from V and 6 bases from J, the junction contained 1 base not matched to a gene. Germline CDR1 is ENHRY and CDR2 is SYGVKD. The CDR3 coding sequence is TGTGCCATCAGTGAGACAGGGGCTAATTCACCCCTCCACTTT. This gives the protein CAISETGANSPLHF.

This chain joins TRBV5-4 and TRBJ1-5, with 10 bases lining up with TRBD1. The CDR3 contains 15 residues. Germline-derived CDR1 and CDR2 are SGHNT and YYREEE (reference sequence). V lost 4 bases, J lost 2 bases, and 3 bases stayed unmatched. CDR3 sequence reads: CASSKGTGGNQPQHF. The CDR3 nucleotides are TGTGCCAGCAGCAAAGGGACAGGGGGCAATCAGCCCCAGCATTTT.

This chain uses TRBV3-1 (or the pseudogene TRBV3-2) with TRBJ2-2, with D uncertain. V lost 1 base and J 4 bases, leaving 10 bases between the germline ends. CDR3 size: 15 residues. Germline-derived CDR1 and CDR2 are LGHDT and YNNKEL (reference sequence). Here the CDR3 DNA reads TGTGCCAGCAGCCAAGGTTCCCCGTTCACCGGGGAGCTGTTTTTT. Protein: CASSQGSPFTGELFF.

The chain couples TRBV19 to TRBJ2-5; 8 nucleotides agree with TRBD1. CDR1 LNHDA and CDR2 SQIVND come from the germline V gene (reference sequence). V lost 6 bases and J lost 2; bases outside the gene matches: 11. This CDR3 is built from 16 residues. CDR3 sequence (DNA): TGTGCCAGTAGACGGAAGACAGGGGCTACTCAAGAGACCCAGTACTTC. It yields the protein CASRRKTGATQETQYF.

The chain is built from TRBV6-4 and TRBJ1-5; D is possibly TRBD1 (5 bases). The V gene lost 7 bases and the J gene lost 4 bases, with 23 bases spanning the gap. This CDR3 contains 17 residues. CDR1 is MRHNA, CDR2 SNTAGT, per germline. CDR3 protein: CASTSGVGLKKNQPQHF. CDR3 nucleotides: TGTGCCAGCACTTCGGGGGTCGGATTGAAGAAAAATCAGCCCCAGCATTTT.

This chain connects TRBV30 to TRBJ2-7; D is uncertain. The CDR3 length is 11 residues. Germline CDR1 is GTSNPN and CDR2 is SVGIG (reference sequence). Trimming cost V 3 bases and J 9 bases, with 12 bases left between them. CDR3 protein: CAWSYMGSQYF. In nucleotides, the CDR3 is TGTGCCTGGAGCTATATGGGCTCGCAGTACTTC.

This chain links TRBV19 with TRBJ2-7; TRBD1 matches 9 bases. The J segment lost 7 bases and the V segment lost 4 bases, leaving 8 bases of the junction unmatched. The V gene's germline CDR1 is LNHDA and CDR2 SQIVND (reference sequence). CDR3 length: 14 residues. The chain's CDR3 is CASSTSGTGWEQYF. CDR3 bases: TGTGCCAGTAGTACCTCCGGGACAGGGTGGGAGCAGTACTTC.

This clone appeared a single time. The rearrangement uses TRBV5-4 and TRBJ2-3; 7 nucleotides line up with TRBD2. Germline CDR1 SGHNT, CDR2 YYREEE (reference sequence). This CDR3 is built from 15 residues. With 4 bases clipped from V and 5 bases from J, the junction kept 10 bases outside the gene matches. The CDR3 nucleotides read TGTGCCAGCAGCGACCCCTCGCGGGGGTTAGATACGCAGTATTTT. Its translation: CASSDPSRGLDTQYF.

The chain recombines TRBV14 with TRBJ2-7; possibly TRBD2 for D (6 bases). The ends were cut back, 4 bases at V and 2 bases at J, with 12 bases in the middle. The CDR3 is made up of 14 amino acids. In germline, CDR1 is SGHDN, CDR2 FVKESK. The CDR3 protein is CASSPLGGTYEQYF. CDR3 bases: TGTGCCAGCAGCCCCCTGGGGGGAACCTACGAGCAGTACTTC.